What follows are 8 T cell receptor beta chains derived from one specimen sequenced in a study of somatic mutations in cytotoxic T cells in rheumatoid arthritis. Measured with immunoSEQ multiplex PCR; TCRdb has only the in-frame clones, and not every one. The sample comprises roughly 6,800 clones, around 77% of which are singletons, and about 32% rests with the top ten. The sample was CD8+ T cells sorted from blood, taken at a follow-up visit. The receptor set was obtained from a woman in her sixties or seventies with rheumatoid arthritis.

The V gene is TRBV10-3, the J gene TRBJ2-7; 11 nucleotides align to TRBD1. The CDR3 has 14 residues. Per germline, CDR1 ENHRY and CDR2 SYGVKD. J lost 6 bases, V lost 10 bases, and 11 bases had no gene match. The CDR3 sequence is CATRDRGVLREQYF. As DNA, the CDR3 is TGTGCCACAAGGGACAGGGGGGTTCTCCGCGAGCAGTACTTC.

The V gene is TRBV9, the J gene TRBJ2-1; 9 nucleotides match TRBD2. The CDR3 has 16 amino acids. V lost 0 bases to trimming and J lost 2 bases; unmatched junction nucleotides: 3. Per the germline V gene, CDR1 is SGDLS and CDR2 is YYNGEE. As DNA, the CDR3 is TGTGCCAGCAGCGTAGAAAGCGGGGGGACCTACAATGAGCAGTTCTTC. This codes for CASSVESGGTYNEQFF. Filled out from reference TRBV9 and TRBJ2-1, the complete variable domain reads DSGVTQTPKHLITATGQRVTLRCSPRSGDLSVYWYQQSLDQGLQFLIQYYNGEERAKGNILERFSAQQFPDLHSELNLSSLELGDSALYFCASSVESGGTYNEQFFGPGTRLTVL.

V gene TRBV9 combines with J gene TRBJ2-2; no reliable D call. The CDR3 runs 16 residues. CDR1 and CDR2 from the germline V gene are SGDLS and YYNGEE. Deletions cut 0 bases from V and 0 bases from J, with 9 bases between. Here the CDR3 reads CASSVEGHSNTGELFF. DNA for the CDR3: TGTGCCAGCAGCGTAGAAGGGCACTCGAACACCGGGGAGCTGTTTTTT.

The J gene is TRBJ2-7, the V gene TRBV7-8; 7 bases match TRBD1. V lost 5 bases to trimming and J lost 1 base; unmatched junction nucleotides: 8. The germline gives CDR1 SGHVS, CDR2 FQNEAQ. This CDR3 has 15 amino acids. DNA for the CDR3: TGTGCCAGCAGCCCCCGAGGGGGCCGATCCTACGAGCAGTACTTC. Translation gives CASSPRGGRSYEQYF.

CDR3 DNA: TGCGCCAGCAGCGGTTCCGGGACTAGCAATTTGGATACGCAGTATTTT. The encoded protein is CASSGSGTSNLDTQYF. The V and J genes are TRBV5-1 and TRBJ2-3; 9 bases map to TRBD2. Germline assignment: CDR1 SGHRS and CDR2 YFSETQ. The V gene end was trimmed by 4 bases and the J gene end by 6 bases; junction bases not matched to a gene: 12. CDR3 length: 16 residues.

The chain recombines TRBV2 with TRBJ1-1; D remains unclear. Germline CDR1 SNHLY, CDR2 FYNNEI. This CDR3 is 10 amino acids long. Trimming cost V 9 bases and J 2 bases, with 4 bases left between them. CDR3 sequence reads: CARGNTEAFF. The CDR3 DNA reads TGTGCCAGGGGAAACACTGAAGCTTTCTTT.

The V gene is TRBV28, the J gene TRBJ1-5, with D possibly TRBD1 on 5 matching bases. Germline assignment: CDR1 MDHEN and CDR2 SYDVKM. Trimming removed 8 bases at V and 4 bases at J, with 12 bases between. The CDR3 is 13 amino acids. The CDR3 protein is CASGDGTNQPQHF. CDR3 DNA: TGTGCCAGCGGGGACGGAACGAATCAGCCCCAGCATTTT. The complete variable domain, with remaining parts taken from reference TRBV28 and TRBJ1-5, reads DVKVTQSSRYLVKRTGEKVFLECVQDMDHENMFWYRQDPGLGLRLIYFSYDVKMKEKGDIPEGYSVSREKKERFSLILESASTNQTSMYLCASGDGTNQPQHFGDGTRLSIL.

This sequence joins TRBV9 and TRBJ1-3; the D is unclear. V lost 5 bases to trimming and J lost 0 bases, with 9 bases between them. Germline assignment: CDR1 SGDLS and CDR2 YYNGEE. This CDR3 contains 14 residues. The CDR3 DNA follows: TGTGCCAGCAGTCCACTGAGCTCTGGAAACACCATATATTTT. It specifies CASSPLSSGNTIYF.